This T cell receptor (beta chain) was sequenced in a study of OX40 agonist ivuxolimab in advanced cancers. About the full investigation: The costimulatory receptor OX40 (CD134) was targeted by ivuxolimab, a fully human IgG2 agonistic monoclonal antibody. Intravenous ivuxolimab was administered to patients every 2 weeks at six dose levels: 0.01, 0.1, 0.3, 1.5, 3 and 10 mg/kg. Among the approximately 50 dose-escalation patients, about 19 had hepatocellular carcinoma, approximately 15 melanoma, 9 renal cell carcinoma and 9 head and neck cancer. In the dose-escalation cohort, 65% to 90% of patients were male, and the mean age was around 60 years, with a range of about 23 to 90. Patients were allowed to have had prior anti-PD-1, anti-PD-L1 or anti-CTLA-4 therapy, and approximately 40% of the dose-escalation patients had been treated with checkpoint inhibitors. Partial responses occurred in three dose-escalation patients, of whom one had hepatocellular carcinoma and two had cutaneous melanoma. Peripheral TCRbeta sequencing was intended to test whether TCR sequence diversity was altered and clonal T-cell expansion was caused by ivuxolimab. The monotherapy dose-escalation portion (N ≈ 50 patients) of the phase I ivuxolimab trial is reported in the paper. Results the study describes overall, beyond this receptor: Which antigens the clonally expanded peripheral T cells were specific for was not determined. On average, CD8+ T cells showed more expanded clones than CD4+ T cells after ivuxolimab. Low levels of normalized T-cell clonal expansion were also seen in some patients who did not respond. Partial responders in the 0.1-3.0 mg/kg groups had among the lowest normalized peripheral clonal expansion, especially among CD8+ T cells. Clonal expansion of both CD4+ and CD8+ blood T cells was observed from baseline to week 6 at doses 0.1 to 3.0 mg/kg.

To note about this clone: Its antigen remains unidentified. There are no base qualities to consult, and no much larger clone falls within one base.

Genomic DNA was extracted from sorted cells for sequencing of the TCRbeta CDR3 region. The immunoSEQ Assay was used to sequence the TCRbeta CDR3 regions. What TCRdb holds here is the immuneACCESS table cut down to in-frame rearrangements. Part of the clones is not present; checked against another copy, under half of the missing clones reflect an unresolved V gene, and the others are unexplained. In all, the sample holds 95,000 to 120,000 clones, and under 95% of those were seen once. Around 0.61% of the sample is held by the ten biggest clonotypes. Spanning cysteine to phenylalanine, the CDR3 consists of 15 amino acids. Solely the CDR3 DNA is kept, with 45 bases framed from the first base. Trimming takes 6 bases off V and 2 bases off J; junction bases not matched to a gene: 0. CDR1 and CDR2, per the germline V gene, are MNHEY and SVGAGI. The trial excluded patients who had a history of autoimmune disease or were on systemic immunosuppression. In every dose cohort, peripheral blood was drawn for TCR sequencing at baseline, cycle 4 day 1, and cycle 7 day 1. Samples came from an open-label, multicenter, first-in-human phase I dose-escalation trial of ivuxolimab. Adults with locally advanced or metastatic head and neck squamous cell, hepatocellular, melanoma or renal cell carcinoma were enrolled in the trial. Before TCR sequencing, CD4+ and CD8+ T cells were separately sorted from peripheral blood.

Material: CD4+ or CD8+ T cells sorted from blood, obtained in a trial of the OX40 agonist ivuxolimab. The receptor's source is an adult with an advanced solid tumor such as melanoma, head and neck, liver or kidney cancer. The rearrangement combines TRBV6-5 with TRBJ2-5; a stretch of 16 junction bases matches TRBD2. The base sequence is TGTGCCAGCAGGGGACTAGCGGGAGGGCAAGAGACCCAGTACTTC. This gives the protein CASRGLAGGQETQYF.